This TCR beta chain originates from a study of T cell responses to AZD1222 COVID-19 vaccine. V lost 3 bases and J lost 5, with 10 bases in between. CDR3 size: 13 residues. The germline V gene encodes CDR1 SNHLY and CDR2 FYNNEI. Profiling relied on immunoSEQ multiplex PCR, and the TCRdb table lists in-frame clones only, not all of them. The sample has about 120,000 clones; approximately 83% are singletons. The rearrangement joins TRBV2 to TRBJ1-1; D possibly corresponds to TRBD1 (5 bases). Sequenced here: peripheral blood, sampled on day 0 of AZD1222 vaccination. This sequence was found in an adult in good health. CDR3 sequence: CASSEGRGTEAFF. The CDR3 coding sequence is TGTGCCAGCAGTGAGGGTAGGGGAACTGAAGCTTTCTTT.